The clone carrying this T cell receptor (beta chain) has more than one count but fewer than ten. Sequencing used immunoSEQ multiplex PCR; TCRdb keeps in-frame clones, though not all of them. This sample has over 35,000 clones, with 94% found just once. This sample stems from a study of T cell changes during pregnancy in multiple sclerosis. The clonotype comes from a female donor with multiple sclerosis, enrolled in a pregnancy study. The specimen was CD8+ T cells from peripheral blood mononuclear cells, collected in the third trimester of pregnancy.

Here the CDR3 reads CSTKSGINEQFF. CDR3 bases: TGCAGCACGAAGAGCGGGATTAATGAGCAGTTCTTC. This sequence joins TRBV29-1 and TRBJ2-1, with TRBD2 matching over 7 bases. The CDR3 consists of 12 residues. Germline lookup yields CDR1 SQVTM and CDR2 ANQGSEA. J lost 7 bases, V lost 8 bases, and 8 bases had no gene match.